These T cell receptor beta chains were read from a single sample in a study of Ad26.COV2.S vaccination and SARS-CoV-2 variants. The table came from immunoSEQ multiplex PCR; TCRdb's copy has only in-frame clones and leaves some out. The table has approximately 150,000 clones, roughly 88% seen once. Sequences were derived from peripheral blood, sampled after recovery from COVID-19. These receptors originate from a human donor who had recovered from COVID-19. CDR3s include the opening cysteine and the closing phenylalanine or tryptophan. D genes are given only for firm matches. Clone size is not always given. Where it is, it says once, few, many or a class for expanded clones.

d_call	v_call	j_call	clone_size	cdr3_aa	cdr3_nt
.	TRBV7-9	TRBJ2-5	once	CASSSSRQQRTLQETQYF	TGTGCCAGCAGCTCGTCTCGGCAGCAGCGGACCTTGCAAGAGACCCAGTACTTC
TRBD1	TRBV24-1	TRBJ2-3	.	CATSALGTESTDTQYF	TGTGCCACCAGTGCCTTGGGGACAGAGAGCACAGATACGCAGTATTTT
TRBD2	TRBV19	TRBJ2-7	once	CASSIVAGHSYEQYF	TGTGCCAGTAGTATAGTAGCGGGCCACTCCTACGAGCAGTACTTC
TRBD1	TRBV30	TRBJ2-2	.	CAWESGTGAAGELFF	TGTGCCTGGGAATCCGGGACAGGGGCGGCCGGGGAGCTGTTTTTT
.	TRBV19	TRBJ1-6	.	CASRHYNSPLHF	TGTGCCAGTAGGCACTATAATTCACCCCTCCACTTT
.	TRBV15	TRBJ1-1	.	CATSRARARGTEAFF	TGTGCCACCAGCAGAGCCAGGGCAAGGGGCACTGAAGCTTTCTTT
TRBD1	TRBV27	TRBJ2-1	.	CASSLLGGQGMYNEQFF	TGTGCCAGCAGTTTATTGGGGGGACAGGGGATGTACAATGAGCAGTTCTTC
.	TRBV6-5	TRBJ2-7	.	CASSDRSRSYEQYF	TGTGCCAGCAGCGACAGAAGCCGTAGCTACGAGCAGTACTTC
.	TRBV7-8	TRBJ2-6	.	CASSLGSGANVLTF	TGTGCCAGCAGCTTAGGGTCCGGGGCCAACGTCCTGACTTTC
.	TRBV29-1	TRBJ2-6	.	CSVETRTSGANVLTF	TGCAGCGTTGAAACGCGGACCTCTGGGGCCAACGTCCTGACTTTC
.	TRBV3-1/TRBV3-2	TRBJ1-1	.	CASSFGRGTEAFF	TGTGCCAGCAGCTTCGGACGGGGCACTGAAGCTTTCTTT
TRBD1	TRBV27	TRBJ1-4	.	CASSLDRGKGKLFF	TGTGCCAGCAGCCTAGACAGGGGCAAGGGGAAACTGTTTTTT
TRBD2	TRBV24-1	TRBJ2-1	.	CATSGLAGGYEQFF	TGTGCCACCAGTGGGCTAGCGGGGGGTTATGAGCAGTTCTTC
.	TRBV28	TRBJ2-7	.	CASISYREMGFFYEQYF	TGTGCCAGCATTTCCTACAGGGAAATGGGCTTCTTTTACGAGCAGTACTTC
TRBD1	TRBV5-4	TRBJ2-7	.	CASTTGQGRSSYEQYF	TGTGCCAGCACCACCGGACAGGGGCGAAGCTCCTACGAGCAGTACTTC
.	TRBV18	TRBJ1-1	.	CASSLQGQEVTEAFF	TGTGCCAGCTCACTGCAGGGGCAGGAGGTCACTGAAGCTTTCTTT
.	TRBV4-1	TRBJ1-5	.	CASSQDRKDYSPQHF	TGCGCCAGCAGCCAAGATCGGAAAGACTATTCGCCCCAGCATTTT
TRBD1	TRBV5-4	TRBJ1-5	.	CASSLDRDQPQHF	TGTGCCAGCAGCCTAGACAGGGATCAGCCCCAGCATTTT
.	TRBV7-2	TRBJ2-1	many	CASSLIRDPGNEQFF	TGTGCCAGCAGCTTAATACGGGACCCCGGGAATGAGCAGTTCTTC
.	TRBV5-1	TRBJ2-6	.	CASSLSGANVLTF	TGCGCCAGCAGCTTGAGTGGGGCCAACGTCCTGACTTTC
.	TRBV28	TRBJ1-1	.	CASSLIESTEAFF	TGTGCCAGCAGCCTTATTGAGAGCACTGAAGCTTTCTTT
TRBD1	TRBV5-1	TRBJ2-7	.	CASSRQGSSYEQYF	TGCGCCAGCAGCCGACAGGGAAGCTCCTACGAGCAGTACTTC
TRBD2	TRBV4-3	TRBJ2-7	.	CASSQGAGEPYEQYF	TGCGCCAGCAGCCAAGGGGCGGGGGAGCCTTACGAGCAGTACTTC
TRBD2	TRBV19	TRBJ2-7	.	CASSILAGSSSYEQYF	TGTGCCAGTAGTATACTAGCGGGGTCGAGCTCCTACGAGCAGTACTTC
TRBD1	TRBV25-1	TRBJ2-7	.	CASSDNPFSSGGSYEQYF	TGTGCCAGCAGTGACAACCCCTTTTCCTCAGGGGGCTCCTACGAGCAGTACTTC
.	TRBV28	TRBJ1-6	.	CASRATGSNSPLHF	TGTGCCAGCAGAGCTACAGGGAGTAATTCACCCCTCCACTTT
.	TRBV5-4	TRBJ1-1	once	CASRQGTPDTEAFF	TGTGCCAGCAGACAAGGGACTCCGGATACTGAAGCTTTCTTT
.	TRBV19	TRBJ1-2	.	CASSIGWTEYGYTF	TGTGCCAGTAGTATAGGATGGACGGAATATGGCTACACCTTC
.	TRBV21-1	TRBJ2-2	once	CASSKHPAQGTGELFF	TGTGCCAGCAGCAAACACCCCGCGCAGGGGACCGGGGAGCTGTTTTTT
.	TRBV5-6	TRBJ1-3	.	CASSPAVWGSGNTIYF	TGTGCCAGCAGCCCGGCCGTTTGGGGCTCTGGAAACACCATATATTTT
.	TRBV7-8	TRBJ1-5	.	CASSPVGADQPQHF	TGTGCCAGCAGCCCAGTGGGAGCGGATCAGCCCCAGCATTTT
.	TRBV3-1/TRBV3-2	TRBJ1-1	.	CASSRPRGLDTEAFF	TGTGCCAGCAGCCGCCCGCGGGGGTTGGACACTGAAGCTTTCTTT
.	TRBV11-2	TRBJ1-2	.	CASSEEPGNLGGYTF	TGTGCCAGCAGCGAAGAACCGGGGAACCTGGGAGGCTACACCTTC
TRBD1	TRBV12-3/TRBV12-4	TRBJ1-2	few	CASSLSGGGGYTF	TGTGCCAGCAGTTTGTCAGGGGGCGGGGGCTACACCTTC
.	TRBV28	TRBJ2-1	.	CASSLWDSRSYNEQFF	TGTGCCAGCAGTTTATGGGACAGTCGTTCTTACAATGAGCAGTTCTTC
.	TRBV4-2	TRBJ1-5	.	CASSQDLGRDRNQPQHF	TGTGCCAGCAGCCAAGATCTAGGCAGGGATCGTAATCAGCCCCAGCATTTT
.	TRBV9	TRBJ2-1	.	CASKLLANNEQFF	TGTGCCAGCAAACTACTAGCAAACAATGAGCAGTTCTTC
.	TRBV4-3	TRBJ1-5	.	CASSQARGRNQPQHF	TGCGCCAGCAGCCAAGCCAGGGGTCGCAATCAGCCCCAGCATTTT
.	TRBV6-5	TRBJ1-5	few	CASSRDLNQPQHF	TGTGCCAGCAGCAGGGACCTTAATCAGCCCCAGCATTTT
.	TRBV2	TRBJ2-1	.	CASSEGGNEQFF	TGTGCCAGCAGTGAAGGCGGGAATGAGCAGTTCTTC
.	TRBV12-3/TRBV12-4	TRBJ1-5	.	CASSLRANQPQHF	TGTGCCAGCAGTTTAAGGGCCAATCAGCCCCAGCATTTT
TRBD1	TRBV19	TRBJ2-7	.	CASSMGTGGYEQYF	TGTGCCAGTAGTATGGGGACAGGGGGCTACGAGCAGTACTTC
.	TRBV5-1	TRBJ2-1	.	CASSLDRWSSYNEQFF	TGCGCCAGCAGCTTAGACAGGTGGAGCTCCTACAATGAGCAGTTCTTC
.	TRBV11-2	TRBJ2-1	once	CASSSTTYGYNEQFF	TGTGCCAGCAGCTCCACGACGTACGGGTACAATGAGCAGTTCTTC
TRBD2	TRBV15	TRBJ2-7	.	CATSRPGLAESSYEQYF	TGTGCCACCAGCAGACCCGGACTAGCCGAGTCCTCCTACGAGCAGTACTTC
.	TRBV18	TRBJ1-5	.	CASSPPGAPNNQPQHF	TGTGCCAGCTCACCACCGGGGGCCCCAAATAATCAGCCCCAGCATTTT
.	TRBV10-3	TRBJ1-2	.	CAISGGYRAVGYTF	TGTGCCATCAGTGGAGGTTACAGGGCAGTCGGCTACACCTTC
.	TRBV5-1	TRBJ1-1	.	CASSFSVGNTEAFF	TGCGCCAGCAGCTTTTCGGTGGGGAACACTGAAGCTTTCTTT
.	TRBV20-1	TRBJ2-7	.	CSLGRTYEQYF	TGCAGTCTGGGGAGGACCTACGAGCAGTACTTC